One and the same sample provided the 27 T cell receptor beta chains below, sequenced in a study of blood T cell repertoires in COVID-19. Produced via immunoSEQ multiplex PCR; TCRdb's table is partial and in-frame only. The sample has about 350,000 clones; about 88% are singletons. The sample comprised PBMCs or T cells enriched from blood (not recorded which). These TCRs come from a woman in her thirties who had been exposed to COVID-19.

J is TRBJ2-7 and V is TRBV27; 10 bases fit TRBD1. The CDR3 spans 15 residues. After removal of 5 bases from V and 2 bases from J, the junction contained 6 bases not matched to a gene. Looked up from germline, CDR1 is MNHEY and CDR2 is SMNVEV (reference sequence). CDR3 region: CASSPETGGPYEQYF. As DNA, the CDR3 is TGTGCCAGCAGTCCGGAGACAGGGGGCCCCTACGAGCAGTACTTC.

This clone was detected a few times. The V call is TRBV5-1, the J call TRBJ2-7, with 7 bases that match TRBD2. V shed 4 bases, J shed 3 bases, and the junction held 10 bases outside the gene matches. The CDR3 loop spans 15 amino acids. Germline V gene lookup returns CDR1 SGHRS and CDR2 YFSETQ. CDR3 in amino acids: CASSPSAGEIYEQYF. The CDR3 region has the DNA TGCGCCAGCAGCCCCTCGGCGGGAGAGATCTACGAGCAGTACTTC.

This clone was seen only once. The chain carries TRBV18 and TRBJ1-1, with 7 bases identical to TRBD1. The CDR3 consists of 12 residues. Germline values: CDR1 KGHSH, CDR2 LQKENI. J lost 9 bases, V lost 6 bases, and 7 bases had no gene match. The CDR3 sequence is CASSFRDSQAFF. The CDR3 nucleotides read TGTGCCAGCTCCTTTCGGGACAGTCAAGCTTTCTTT.

The chain links TRBV24-1 to TRBJ1-1; a possible D gene is TRBD1 (5 bases). The germline V gene encodes CDR1 KGHDR and CDR2 SFDVKD. V shed 2 bases and J shed 0 bases, with 15 bases lying between them. The CDR3 totals 17 residues. CDR3 in DNA: TGTGCCACCAGTGATTCTAGACTGGGACTCATGAACACTGAAGCTTTCTTT. Its protein product is CATSDSRLGLMNTEAFF.

The CDR3 DNA sequence: TGTGCCAGCAGCCACAGGGATAATTCACCCCTCCACTTT. This translates into CASSHRDNSPLHF. The rearrangement uses TRBV7-9 and TRBJ1-6, with D perhaps matching TRBD1 (6 bases). V was trimmed by 5 bases and J by 5 bases, leaving 7 bases between them. The CDR3 spans 13 residues. The germline V gene has CDR1 SEHNR and CDR2 FQNEAQ (reference sequence).

The table lists this clone with a count of one. This chain uses TRBV27 with TRBJ2-1; TRBD2 is a possible D gene (6 bases). Trimming pared 5 bases from V and 3 bases from J, leaving 14 bases between. This CDR3 region has 15 residues. CDR1 and CDR2 (germline): MNHEY, SMNVEV (reference sequence). This CDR3 reads CASSPPSGGYNEQFF. In DNA form, the CDR3 reads TGTGCCAGCAGTCCCCCGTCCGGGGGCTACAATGAGCAGTTCTTC.

The chain employs TRBV20-1 and TRBJ2-7, with 8 bases fitting TRBD2. The length of the CDR3 is 14 residues. V lost 3 bases, J lost 5 bases, and 9 bases stayed unmatched. CDR1 and CDR2 (germline): DFQATT, SNEGSKA (reference sequence). For the CDR3, the DNA is TGCAGTGCTAGTAGTCCGGGAGGGCCGGACGAGCAGTACTTC. Protein product: CSASSPGGPDEQYF.

The chain employs TRBV11-2 and TRBJ2-2; perhaps TRBD1 as D (6 bases). The CDR3 spans 18 residues. Germline values: CDR1 SGHAT, CDR2 FQNNGV. V lost 8 bases, J lost 0 bases, and 22 bases lay in between. The CDR3, as DNA: TGTGCCAGCCCCTACAGGGCAGGGAAGTTTGCGAACACCGGGGAGCTGTTTTTT. It codes for CASPYRAGKFANTGELFF.

The chain employs TRBV4-1 and TRBJ1-2; 8 bases agree with TRBD1. The ends lost 0 bases at V and 8 bases at J; junction bases unmatched: 5. Germline CDR1 MGHRA, CDR2 YSYEKL. The CDR3 totals 14 residues. CDR3 loop: CASSQEQGVGGYTF. The CDR3 nucleotides read TGCGCCAGCAGCCAAGAACAGGGGGTTGGAGGCTACACCTTC.

In its sample, this clone was seen a few times. This sequence joins TRBV2 and TRBJ1-5; 8 nucleotides agree with TRBD1. The CDR3 sequence is 13 residues long. J lost 5 bases, V lost 7 bases, and 4 bases had no gene match. CDR1 and CDR2 from the germline V gene are SNHLY and FYNNEI. This CDR3 reads CASTVTGDQPQHF. CDR3 nucleotide sequence: TGTGCCAGCACTGTGACAGGGGATCAGCCCCAGCATTTT.

The V and J genes are TRBV30 and TRBJ2-1; 8 bases map to TRBD1. Losses at the gene ends were 0 bases for V and 6 bases for J; bases not matched to a gene: 7. The CDR3 contains 15 residues. Per germline, CDR1 GTSNPN and CDR2 SVGIG (reference sequence). This CDR3 is CAWSVPGGILNEQFF. The CDR3 DNA is TGTGCCTGGAGTGTTCCAGGGGGCATCCTCAATGAGCAGTTCTTC. Using reference TRBV30 and TRBJ2-1 for the parts outside the CDR3, the full variable domain is SQTIHQWPATLVQPVGSPLSLECTVEGTSNPNLYWYRQAAGRGLQLLFYSVGIGQISSEVPQNLSASRPQDRQFILSSKKLLLSDSGFYLCAWSVPGGILNEQFFGPGTRLTVL.

CDR3 sequence reads: CAISDARGANTEAFF. The CDR3 nucleotides are TGTGCCATCAGTGATGCTCGGGGGGCGAACACTGAAGCTTTCTTT. The chain is built from TRBV10-3 and TRBJ1-1; TRBD1 might be the D (6 bases). V lost 3 bases to trimming and J lost 1 base, with 12 bases between them. This CDR3 is built from 15 residues. Germline-derived CDR1 and CDR2 are ENHRY and SYGVKD.

The rearrangement links TRBV25-1 to TRBJ2-7, with 8 bases matching TRBD2. J was trimmed by 1 base and V by 10 bases; bases with no gene match: 6. The V gene's germline CDR1 is MGHDK and CDR2 SYGVNS. The CDR3 consists of 13 residues. The CDR3 DNA reads TGTGCCAAACGGCGGGAGGTGTCCTACGAGCAGTACTTC. Translating gives CAKRREVSYEQYF.

The V and J genes are TRBV13 and TRBJ2-1, with 8 positions matching TRBD2. CDR1 and CDR2 (germline): PRHDT, FYEKMQ (reference sequence). After removal of 2 bases from V and 0 bases from J, the junction contained 9 bases not matched to a gene. This CDR3 has 18 residues. This CDR3 reads CASSLLRSGVSSYNEQFF. DNA for the CDR3: TGTGCCAGCAGCTTACTGCGTAGCGGGGTGAGCTCCTACAATGAGCAGTTCTTC.

The chain is built from TRBV19 and TRBJ1-1; D is ambiguous. The CDR3 is 14 amino acids. Germline V gives CDR1 LNHDA, CDR2 SQIVND (reference sequence). V shed 3 bases and J shed 1 base, with 9 bases lying between them. The CDR3 sequence: CASSIGLGNTEAFF. CDR3 sequence (DNA): TGTGCCAGTAGTATTGGACTGGGGAACACTGAAGCTTTCTTT. The full variable domain, in which reference TRBV19 and TRBJ1-1 provide the parts outside the CDR3, is DGGITQSPKYLFRKEGQNVTLSCEQNLNHDAMYWYRQDPGQGLRLIYYSQIVNDFQKGDIAEGYSVSREKKESFPLTVTSAQKNPTAFYLCASSIGLGNTEAFFGQGTRLTVV.

The chain links TRBV9 to TRBJ2-5, with D possibly matching TRBD2 (5 bases). Germline CDR1 and CDR2: SGDLS and YYNGEE. V was clipped by 4 bases and J by 5 bases, with 24 bases between them. The CDR3 has 17 amino acids. The CDR3 coding sequence is TGTGCCAGCAGCTTGGAGGACGGGGTCGGACCGGCGGAGACCCAGTACTTC. This gives the protein CASSLEDGVGPAETQYF.

CDR3 bases: TGTGCCAGCAGCGACGGGACAGCCACCTACGAGCAGTACTTC. This codes for CASSDGTATYEQYF. V usage is TRBV28 and J usage is TRBJ2-7; 7 bases fit TRBD1. Germline V CDR1 and CDR2: MDHEN, SYDVKM. This CDR3 is built from 14 residues. The junction had 7 bases not matched to a gene; V was cut back by 6 bases and J by 2 bases.

The chain employs TRBV3-1 (or the pseudogene TRBV3-2) and TRBJ1-2; 10 nucleotides line up with TRBD1. This CDR3 contains 16 residues. The V gene's germline CDR1 is LGHDT and CDR2 YNNKEL (reference sequence). With V trimmed by 4 bases and J by 4 bases, 9 bases remained unmatched. For the CDR3, the DNA is TGTGCCAGCAGCCCGGGGGCGGGACAGGGGTTCTATGGCTACACCTTC. Its translation is CASSPGAGQGFYGYTF.

Concerning this clone itself: Other DNA variants within this sample encode the same CDR3. The chain combines TRBV19 with TRBJ2-1, with D perhaps TRBD2 (5 bases). Trimming cost V 3 bases and J 0 bases, with 9 bases left between them. Germline values: CDR1 LNHDA, CDR2 SQIVND (reference sequence). This CDR3 spans 15 amino acids. The chain's CDR3 is CASSIRGSSYNEQFF. The CDR3 DNA reads TGTGCCAGTAGTATTCGGGGAAGCTCCTACAATGAGCAGTTCTTC.

The chain employs TRBV18 and TRBJ2-3, with D tentatively TRBD1 (6 bases). With 3 bases removed from V and 0 bases from J, the gap between germline ends came to 10 bases. The CDR3 is 15 residues long. Per germline, CDR1 KGHSH and CDR2 LQKENI. CDR3 in amino acids: CASSPWTESTDTQYF. The CDR3 region has the DNA TGTGCCAGCTCACCGTGGACAGAGAGCACAGATACGCAGTATTTT.

The J gene is TRBJ2-7, the V gene TRBV7-8; 8 nucleotides align to TRBD2. Trimming removed 1 base from V and 7 bases from J; junction bases left unmatched: 9. Germline CDR1 and CDR2: SGHVS and FQNEAQ. The length of the CDR3 is 15 residues. CDR3 loop: CASSLVGLARGEQYF. DNA for the CDR3: TGTGCCAGCAGCTTAGTCGGACTAGCAAGGGGAGAGCAGTACTTC.

This clone was seen just once. This rearrangement joins TRBV3-1 (or the pseudogene TRBV3-2) to TRBJ2-2; TRBD2 is a possible D gene (5 bases). The V end lost 1 base, the J end lost 7 bases, and 10 bases lay between the germline ends. CDR3 size: 14 residues. Germline V CDR1 and CDR2: LGHDT, YNNKEL (reference sequence). CDR3 amino acids: CASSQVVEGGELFF. CDR3 DNA sequence: TGTGCCAGCAGCCAAGTGGTAGAGGGCGGGGAGCTGTTTTTT.

The V gene is TRBV2, the J gene TRBJ2-7; TRBD1 is a possible D gene (5 bases). V lost 2 bases and J lost 2, with 10 bases in between. This CDR3 is 14 amino acids long. From germline, CDR1 is SNHLY and CDR2 FYNNEI. CDR3 bases: TGTGCCAGCAGTGAACAGGGCCTAACCTACGAGCAGTACTTC. Translation: CASSEQGLTYEQYF.

The V gene is TRBV30, the J gene TRBJ2-4; D not resolved. The germline V gene has CDR1 GTSNPN and CDR2 SVGIG (reference sequence). V shed 8 bases and J shed 2 bases, with 16 bases lying between them. The CDR3 is 14 residues long. CDR3 amino acids: CAPPRSTTKNIQYF. CDR3 bases: TGTGCCCCCCCGAGATCGACAACCAAAAACATTCAGTACTTC.

This clone is a singleton in its sample. V usage is TRBV5-1 and J usage is TRBJ2-5, with 13 bases that match TRBD2. Germline trimming cut 4 bases from V and 5 bases from J; bases unmatched to any gene: 5. This CDR3 contains 15 residues. The V gene's germline CDR1 is SGHRS and CDR2 YFSETQ. CDR3 protein: CASSPGLAGSETQYF. CDR3 nucleotide sequence: TGCGCCAGCAGCCCGGGACTAGCGGGATCGGAGACCCAGTACTTC.

The chain combines TRBV30 with TRBJ1-3; D is uncertain. V was cut by 5 bases and J by 4 bases, with 6 bases left in between. The CDR3 is 11 residues long. The germline gives CDR1 GTSNPN, CDR2 SVGIG (reference sequence). In DNA, the CDR3 is TGTGCCTGGGACCAGGGAAACACCATATATTTT. It encodes CAWDQGNTIYF.

V and J are TRBV2 and TRBJ1-3, with 7 bases aligning to TRBD1. Germline loops: CDR1 SNHLY, CDR2 FYNNEI. This CDR3 region has 14 residues. V shed 2 bases, J shed 3 bases, and the junction held 1 base outside the gene matches. The CDR3 sequence: CASSENRGGNTIYF. The CDR3, as DNA: TGTGCCAGCAGTGAAAACAGGGGTGGAAACACCATATATTTT.